The rows below give T cell receptor beta chains drawn from one sample of a study of T cell changes during pregnancy in multiple sclerosis. Using immunoSEQ multiplex PCR, the repertoire was profiled, and TCRdb retains in-frame clones only, with some absent. The data show about 41,000 clones, nearly 90% seen once. The sequences come from CD4+ T cells from peripheral blood mononuclear cells, collected in the first trimester of pregnancy. The receptors shown here come from a female donor with multiple sclerosis, enrolled in a pregnancy study. The CDR3 runs from the conserved cysteine through the conserved F or W. The D gene is left open where the match is weak. Expanded clones get a size class; other rows say once, few or many, or leave the size out.

>-|TRBV6-5|TRBJ2-3|-
CASGLAGTDTQYF
TGTGCCAGCGGGCTAGCCGGCACAGATACGCAGTATTTT
>-|TRBV10-3|TRBJ2-7|TRBD2
CAISSGAGDPYEQYF
TGTGCCATCAGTTCTGGAGCGGGAGACCCCTACGAGCAGTACTTC
>-|TRBV19|TRBJ2-2|TRBD1
CASRSSGGATGELFF
TGTGCCAGTAGATCCTCAGGGGGCGCGACCGGGGAGCTGTTTTTT
>-|TRBV5-4|TRBJ2-7|-
CASSLTTGRHLTYEQYF
TGTGCCAGCAGCTTGACAACAGGGAGACACTTGACCTACGAGCAGTACTTC
>-|TRBV5-6|TRBJ2-7|TRBD1
CASSSGGGTGSNFAYEQYF
TGTGCCAGCAGCTCAGGAGGCGGGACAGGATCCAATTTCGCCTACGAGCAGTACTTC
>-|TRBV7-2|TRBJ2-3|TRBD2
CASSLDSGRAADTQYF
TGTGCCAGCAGCTTAGATAGCGGGAGGGCGGCAGATACGCAGTATTTT
>-|TRBV2|TRBJ1-3|-
CASKVGGGNTIYF
TGTGCCAGCAAAGTGGGGGGTGGAAACACCATATATTTT
>-|TRBV7-6|TRBJ2-5|-
CASSPSALYQETQYF
TGTGCCAGCAGCCCGAGCGCCTTGTACCAAGAGACCCAGTACTTC
>-|TRBV7-2|TRBJ2-1|TRBD2
CASSSQELAGGREQFF
TGTGCCAGCAGCTCGCAGGAACTAGCGGGAGGGCGAGAGCAGTTCTTC
>-|TRBV25-1|TRBJ2-1|TRBD1
CASSVKGAPRHNEQFF
TGTGCCAGCAGTGTAAAGGGGGCACCCCGCCACAATGAGCAGTTCTTC
>-|TRBV7-2|TRBJ1-3|TRBD1
CASMRPGQGAGNTIYF
TGTGCCAGCATGCGTCCGGGACAGGGAGCTGGAAACACCATATATTTT
>once|TRBV19|TRBJ2-2|-
CARWGQTNTGELFF
TGTGCCAGGTGGGGACAAACCAACACCGGGGAGCTGTTTTTT
>-|TRBV7-3|TRBJ2-1|-
CASSLDSSSYNEQFF
TGTGCCAGCAGCTTAGACTCCAGCTCCTACAATGAGCAGTTCTTC
>-|TRBV23-1|TRBJ2-1|-
CASSQSNYGEQFF
TGCGCCAGCAGTCAATCGAACTATGGTGAGCAGTTCTTC
>-|TRBV29-1|TRBJ2-1|TRBD2
CSVERGRSGNEQFF
TGCAGCGTTGAACGCGGGAGGAGCGGAAATGAGCAGTTCTTC
>-|TRBV9|TRBJ2-5|-
CASSRSASYQETQYF
TGTGCCAGCAGCCGAAGCGCGTCGTACCAAGAGACCCAGTACTTC
>-|TRBV5-4|TRBJ2-3|-
CASSRPERRGTDTQYF
TGTGCCAGCAGCCGGCCCGAGCGGAGGGGCACAGATACGCAGTATTTT
>-|TRBV27|TRBJ2-5|-
CASRPTAGQETQYF
TGTGCCAGCAGGCCGACGGCAGGGCAAGAGACCCAGTACTTC
>-|TRBV2|TRBJ2-7|TRBD2
CASSVGLAGSYEQYF
TGTGCCAGCAGTGTGGGGCTAGCGGGTTCCTACGAGCAGTACTTC
>-|TRBV5-1|TRBJ2-7|-
CASRSGDASYEQYF
TGCGCCAGCAGATCGGGTGACGCCTCCTACGAGCAGTACTTC
>-|TRBV11-3|TRBJ2-3|-
CASSFSGTSTDTQYF
TGTGCCAGCAGCTTTTCCGGGACTAGCACAGATACGCAGTATTTT
>-|TRBV5-1|TRBJ2-2|-
CASSLYVNTGELFF
TGCGCCAGCAGCTTGTATGTGAACACCGGGGAGCTGTTTTTT
>-|TRBV6-5|TRBJ2-7|TRBD2
CASRPSGSYEQYF
TGTGCCAGCAGGCCTAGCGGGAGCTACGAGCAGTACTTC
>-|TRBV6-1|TRBJ2-1|TRBD1
CASSVAGTGAGDEQFF
TGTGCCAGCAGTGTTGCCGGGACAGGGGCGGGGGATGAGCAGTTCTTC
>-|TRBV18|TRBJ2-1|-
CASSPDGVLYNEQFF
TGTGCCAGCTCACCAGACGGAGTTTTGTACAATGAGCAGTTCTTC
>-|TRBV19|TRBJ2-5|-
CASSTSIQETQYF
TGTGCCAGTAGTACGTCTATCCAAGAGACCCAGTACTTC
>-|TRBV19|TRBJ1-1|-
CASSIGNEGGAFF
TGTGCCAGTAGTATAGGAAATGAGGGAGGAGCTTTCTTT
>-|TRBV18|TRBJ2-7|TRBD1
CASSPEGQGRNEQYF
TGTGCCAGCTCACCAGAAGGACAGGGAAGGAACGAGCAGTACTTC
>few|TRBV7-3|TRBJ2-5|TRBD2
CASSLIGWASGSPKQETQYF
TGTGCCAGCAGCTTAATCGGGTGGGCTAGCGGGAGTCCCAAGCAAGAGACCCAGTACTTC
>-|TRBV5-1|TRBJ2-3|TRBD2
CASSLDPLAGATDTQYF
TGCGCCAGCAGCTTGGATCCACTAGCGGGAGCCACAGATACGCAGTATTTT
>once|TRBV7-2|TRBJ2-7|TRBD2
CASSLAGGGLYEQYF
TGTGCCAGCAGCTTAGCGGGGGGGGGACTTTACGAGCAGTACTTC
>once|TRBV4-2|TRBJ2-1|-
CASSQDPPGTQIYNEQFF
TGTGCCAGCAGCCAAGACCCGCCCGGGACTCAAATTTACAATGAGCAGTTCTTC
>-|TRBV9|TRBJ1-2|TRBD1
CASSVRDRGHYGYTF
TGTGCCAGCAGCGTCCGGGACAGGGGGCACTATGGCTACACCTTC
>-|TRBV19|TRBJ1-5|TRBD1
CASSTQGAWGQPQHF
TGTGCCAGTAGTACCCAGGGGGCATGGGGTCAGCCCCAGCATTTT
>-|TRBV20-1|TRBJ2-5|-
CSAGGRETQYF
TGCAGTGCCGGGGGTAGGGAGACCCAGTACTTC
>-|TRBV18|TRBJ1-1|TRBD1
CASSPPGGTRNTEAFF
TGTGCCAGCTCACCTCCAGGGGGGACGAGGAACACTGAAGCTTTCTTT
>once|TRBV27|TRBJ2-1|-
CASSPPGSRSYNEQFF
TGTGCCAGCAGTCCCCCCGGGAGTCGCTCCTACAATGAGCAGTTCTTC
>-|TRBV6-5|TRBJ2-7|-
CASSNLWTADSYEQYF
TGTGCCAGCAGTAACTTATGGACAGCTGACTCCTACGAGCAGTACTTC
>-|TRBV29-1|TRBJ2-3|-
CSVAQGTDTQYF
TGCAGCGTTGCACAGGGTACAGATACGCAGTATTTT
>-|TRBV5-1|TRBJ2-2|-
CASSGSGGVNTGELFF
TGCGCCAGCAGCGGAAGCGGCGGGGTTAACACCGGGGAGCTGTTTTTT